This T cell receptor beta chain emerged from a study of cytomegalovirus exposure and HLA in healthy donors. V dropped 5 bases and J dropped 2; count of bases not matched to a gene: 4. This CDR3 comprises 16 residues. Germline-derived CDR1 and CDR2 are SEHNR and FQNEAQ (reference sequence). Use of 60 Vbeta and 13 Jbeta primers characterized the PCR. Using immunoSEQ multiplex PCR, the repertoire was profiled, and TCRdb retains in-frame clones only, with some absent. The sample comprises roughly 150,000 clones, 70% to 80% of which are singletons, and 14% rests with the top ten. The TCR was taken from a middle-aged woman in good health and CMV-seronegative. J is TRBJ2-2 and V is TRBV7-9, with 11 bases fitting TRBD2. Sequencing used PBMCs. The CDR3 nucleotides read TGTGCCAGCAGCCCTAGCGGGGGGCCAAACACCGGGGAGCTGTTTTTT. Translating gives CASSPSGGPNTGELFF.